This is a list of T cell receptor beta chains from one sample in a study of OX40 agonist ivuxolimab in advanced cancers. Method: immunoSEQ multiplex PCR; TCRdb's copy keeps in-frame clones and lacks some. The table records 55,000 to 85,000 clones, around nine tenths of them present only once. The source material was CD4+ or CD8+ T cells sorted from blood, sampled in a trial of the OX40 agonist ivuxolimab. The receptors derive from an adult with an advanced solid tumor such as melanoma, head and neck, liver or kidney cancer. Each CDR3 is given with its conserved first and last residue. The order of the fields is J gene, CDR3 length, V gene, CDR3 protein.

>TRBJ1-6|14|TRBV5-1
CASSLAREVSPLHF
>TRBJ2-3|15|TRBV9
CASSVGTTSTDTQYF
>TRBJ2-7|21|TRBV21-1
CASSKKGRASWGQRAAYEQYF
>TRBJ2-3|13|TRBV7-6
CASSPPGRDTQYF
>TRBJ2-5|16|TRBV7-6
CASSQNLLAAEETQYF
>TRBJ1-2|14|TRBV6-6
CASSYFRGSYGYTF
>TRBJ1-2|13|TRBV7-9
CASSLALKYGYTF
>TRBJ2-1|18|TRBV7-9
CASSLLSIGVKTDNEQFF
>TRBJ1-1|14|TRBV6-5
CASSYSTGYTEAFF
>TRBJ2-2|16|TRBV10-1
CASSGYRELDTGELFF
>TRBJ1-4|13|TRBV6-5
CASSYSGGEKLFF
>TRBJ2-3|16|TRBV9
CASSVEGGLGADTQYF
>TRBJ1-4|15|TRBV4-1
CASSRHRENNEKLFF
>TRBJ2-7|14|TRBV2
CASLTDTGLREQYF
>TRBJ1-2|16|TRBV7-6
CASSRIYSGTGEGYTF
>TRBJ2-4|16|TRBV10-1
CASSVGHRAPENIQYF
>TRBJ2-1|14|TRBV30
CAWETGSSYNEQFF
>TRBJ2-7|11|TRBV10-2
CASSGPHEQYF
>TRBJ1-1|13|TRBV14
CASSLLPGLEAFF